Listed here is a single T cell receptor (beta chain). One end of the junction varies from germline; a read error may be responsible. CDR3 length: 13 residues. The germline CDR1 and CDR2 sequences are MNHEY and SVGAGI. The assay was immunoSEQ multiplex PCR, and TCRdb's table has in-frame clones only and misses some. The sample has around 77,000 clones; about 76% are singletons. The sample originates from a study of blood T cell repertoires in COVID-19. Study summary: T cells, B-cell-depleted T cells, or PBMCs supplied cDNA or gDNA.

The chain is built from TRBV6-5 and TRBJ2-5; TRBD2 agrees at 9 bases. The sample comprised peripheral blood. This clonotype was obtained from a woman of 80 years or more with active or convalescent COVID-19. The chain's CDR3 is CASSSRGASGNHF. In DNA, the CDR3 is TGTGCCAGCAGTTCCCGGGGCGCTAGCGGGAACCACTTC.